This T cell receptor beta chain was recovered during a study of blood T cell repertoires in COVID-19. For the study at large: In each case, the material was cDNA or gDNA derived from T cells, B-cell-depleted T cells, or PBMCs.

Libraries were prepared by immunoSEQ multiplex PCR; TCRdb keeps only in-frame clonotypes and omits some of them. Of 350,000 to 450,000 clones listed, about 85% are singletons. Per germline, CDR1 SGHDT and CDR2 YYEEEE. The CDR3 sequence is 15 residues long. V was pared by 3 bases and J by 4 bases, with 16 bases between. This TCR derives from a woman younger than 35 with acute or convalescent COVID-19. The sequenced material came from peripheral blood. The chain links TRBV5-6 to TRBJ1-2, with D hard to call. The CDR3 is CASSSLNLWSYGYTF. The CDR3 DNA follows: TGTGCCAGCAGCTCCCTTAACCTATGGAGCTATGGCTACACCTTC.